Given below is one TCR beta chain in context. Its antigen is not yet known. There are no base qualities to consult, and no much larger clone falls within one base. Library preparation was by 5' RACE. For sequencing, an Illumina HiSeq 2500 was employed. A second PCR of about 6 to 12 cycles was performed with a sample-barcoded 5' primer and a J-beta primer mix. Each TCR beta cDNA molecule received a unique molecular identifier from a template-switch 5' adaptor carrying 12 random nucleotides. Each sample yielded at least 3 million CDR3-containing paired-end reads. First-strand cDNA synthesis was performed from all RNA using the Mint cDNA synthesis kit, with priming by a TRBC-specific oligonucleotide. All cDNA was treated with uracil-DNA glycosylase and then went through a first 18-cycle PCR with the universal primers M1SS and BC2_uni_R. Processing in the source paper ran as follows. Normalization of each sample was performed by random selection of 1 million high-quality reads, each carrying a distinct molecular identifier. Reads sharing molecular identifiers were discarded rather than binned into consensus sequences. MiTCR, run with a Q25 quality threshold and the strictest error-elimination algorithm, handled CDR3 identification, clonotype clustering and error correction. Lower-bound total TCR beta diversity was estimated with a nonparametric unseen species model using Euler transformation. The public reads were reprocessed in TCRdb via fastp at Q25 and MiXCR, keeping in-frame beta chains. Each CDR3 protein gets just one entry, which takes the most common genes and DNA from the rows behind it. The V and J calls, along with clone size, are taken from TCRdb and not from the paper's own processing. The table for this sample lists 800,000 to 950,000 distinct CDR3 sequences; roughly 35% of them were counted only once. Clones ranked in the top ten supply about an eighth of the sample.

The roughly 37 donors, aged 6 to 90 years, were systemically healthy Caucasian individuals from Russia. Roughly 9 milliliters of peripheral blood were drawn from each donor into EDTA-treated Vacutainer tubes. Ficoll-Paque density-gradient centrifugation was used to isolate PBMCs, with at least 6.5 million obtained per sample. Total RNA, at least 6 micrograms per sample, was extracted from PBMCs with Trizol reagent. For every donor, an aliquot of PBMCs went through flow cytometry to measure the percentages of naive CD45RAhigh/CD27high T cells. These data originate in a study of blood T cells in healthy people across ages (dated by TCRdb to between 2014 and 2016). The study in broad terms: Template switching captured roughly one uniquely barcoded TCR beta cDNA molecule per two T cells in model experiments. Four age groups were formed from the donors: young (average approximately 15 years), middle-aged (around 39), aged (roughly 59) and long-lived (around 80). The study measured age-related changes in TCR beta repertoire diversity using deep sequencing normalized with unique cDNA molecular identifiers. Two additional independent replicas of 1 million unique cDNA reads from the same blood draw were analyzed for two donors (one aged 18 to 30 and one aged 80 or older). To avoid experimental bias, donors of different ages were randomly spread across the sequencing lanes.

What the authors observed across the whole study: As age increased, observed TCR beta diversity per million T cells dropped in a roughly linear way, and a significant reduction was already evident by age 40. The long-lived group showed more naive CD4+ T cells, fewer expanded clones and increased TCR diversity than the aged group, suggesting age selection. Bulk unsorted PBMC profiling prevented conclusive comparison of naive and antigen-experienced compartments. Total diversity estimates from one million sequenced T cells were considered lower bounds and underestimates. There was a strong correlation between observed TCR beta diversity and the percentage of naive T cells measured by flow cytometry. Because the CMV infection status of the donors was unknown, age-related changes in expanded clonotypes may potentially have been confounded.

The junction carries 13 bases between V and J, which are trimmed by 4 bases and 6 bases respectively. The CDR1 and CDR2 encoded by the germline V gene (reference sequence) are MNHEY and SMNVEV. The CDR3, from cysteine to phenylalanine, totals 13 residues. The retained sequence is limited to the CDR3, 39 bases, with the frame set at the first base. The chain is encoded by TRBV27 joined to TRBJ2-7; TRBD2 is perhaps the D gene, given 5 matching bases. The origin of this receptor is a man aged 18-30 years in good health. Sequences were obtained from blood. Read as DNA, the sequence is TGTGCCAGCAGTTCCGGGCCCAGCGGCGAGCAGTACTTC. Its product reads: CASSSGPSGEQYF.